This TCR beta chain comes out of a study of blood T cell repertoires in COVID-19. Study-wide background: The samples span acute and convalescent COVID-19 from the United States, Italy and Spain. T cells, B-cell-depleted T cells, or PBMCs provided the cDNA or gDNA that served as material.

Authors' analysis steps: For nucleated cells, counts were estimated from reference gene primer amplification. Profiled with immunoSEQ multiplex PCR; TCRdb holds only in-frame clones, not every one. V, J and clone size are taken as reported in that table, and D and trimming were inferred from the DNA itself. This table holds a few hundred thousand clones, about 90% found once. Losses at the gene ends were 6 bases for V and 3 bases for J; bases not matched to a gene: 8. The CDR3 is made up of 15 amino acids. CDR1 is SQVTM and CDR2 is ANQGSEA in the germline V gene. The chain links TRBV29-1 to TRBJ2-5, with 12 bases aligning to TRBD2. What was sequenced was peripheral blood. The sequence was collected from a man aged 18 to 29 who had recovered from COVID-19. CDR3 in DNA: TGCAGCGTCGCCCCCCTAGCGGGAGGGAAAGAGACCCAGTACTTC. Translating gives CSVAPLAGGKETQYF.